This T cell receptor (beta chain) is drawn from a study of blood T cells in healthy people across ages. Study-wide findings and caveats: The diversity estimates, figures obtained from one million T cells, were considered underestimates.

Caucasian, healthy and from Russia, the donors were aged between 6 and 90. PCR was performed a second time for about 7 to 12 cycles using a sample-barcoded 5' primer and a J-beta primer mix. A template-switch adaptor containing 12 random nucleotides labeled each cDNA molecule. Individual samples furnished no less than 2.5 million CDR3-containing paired-end reads apiece. Each CDR3 protein is one row after TCRdb ran MiXCR on the 5' RACE reads. There are hundreds of thousands of distinct CDR3 sequences in the sample; 50% to 60% occur only once, and 51% lies in the top ten. A note on this clonotype: Its antigen is as yet unknown.

The TCR comes from a man in his 60s in good health. The sample consisted of blood.

CDR3 sequence: CSARTESNYGYTF. The CDR3 nucleotides read TGCAGTGCTAGGACGGAGTCTAACTATGGCTACACCTTC. The chain is built from TRBV20-1 and TRBJ1-2, with D unclear. V gave up 3 bases and J gave up 0 bases, with 8 bases separating them. Germline assignment: CDR1 DFQATT and CDR2 SNEGSKA (reference sequence). The CDR3 sequence is 13 residues long.